The 2 T cell receptor beta chains given below trace back to one sample, sequenced in a study of OX40 agonist ivuxolimab in advanced cancers. This table comes from immunoSEQ multiplex PCR, and its TCRdb copy is limited to in-frame clones, with some not included. The sample has more than 45,000 clones, 84% seen once; the top ten hold 4.6%. Sequenced here: CD4+ or CD8+ T cells sorted from blood, sampled in a trial of the OX40 agonist ivuxolimab. These TCRs come from an adult with an advanced solid tumor such as melanoma, head and neck, liver or kidney cancer.

V and J are TRBV27 and TRBJ2-2; possibly TRBD1 or TRBD2 for D (5 bases each). This CDR3 is built from 15 residues. In germline, CDR1 is MNHEY, CDR2 SMNVEV (reference sequence). The V and J ends lost 5 bases and 0 bases respectively, with 10 bases between them. In DNA, the CDR3 is TGTGCCAGCAGTCGGGACGGTACGAACACCGGGGAGCTGTTTTTT. Translating gives CASSRDGTNTGELFF.

The chain links TRBV29-1 to TRBJ2-3; possible D gene TRBD1, 6 bases. The CDR3 sequence is 13 residues long. Germline V gives CDR1 SQVTM, CDR2 ANQGSEA. V shed 8 bases and J shed 2 bases, with 14 bases lying between them. The CDR3 loop is CSLRRDNTDTQYF. CDR3 DNA: TGCAGCTTACGCCGGGACAACACAGATACGCAGTATTTT.